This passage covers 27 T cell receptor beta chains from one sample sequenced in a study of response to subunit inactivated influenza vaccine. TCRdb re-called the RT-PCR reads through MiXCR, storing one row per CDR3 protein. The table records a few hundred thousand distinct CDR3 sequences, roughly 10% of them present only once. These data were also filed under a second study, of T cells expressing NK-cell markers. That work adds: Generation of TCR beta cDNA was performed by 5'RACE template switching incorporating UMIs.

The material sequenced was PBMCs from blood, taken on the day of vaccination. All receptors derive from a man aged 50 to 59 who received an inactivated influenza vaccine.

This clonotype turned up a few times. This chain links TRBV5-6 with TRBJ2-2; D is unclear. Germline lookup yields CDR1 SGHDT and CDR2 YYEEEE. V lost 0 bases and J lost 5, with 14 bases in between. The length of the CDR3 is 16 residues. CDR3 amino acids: CASSLAPARLTGELFF. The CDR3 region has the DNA TGTGCCAGCAGCTTGGCCCCAGCGCGTTTAACCGGGGAGCTGTTTTTT.

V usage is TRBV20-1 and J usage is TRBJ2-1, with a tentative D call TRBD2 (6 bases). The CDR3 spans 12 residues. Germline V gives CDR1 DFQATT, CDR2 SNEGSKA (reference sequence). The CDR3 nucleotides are TGCAGCAAGCGGCTAGCGAACAATGAGCAGTTCTTC. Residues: CSKRLANNEQFF.

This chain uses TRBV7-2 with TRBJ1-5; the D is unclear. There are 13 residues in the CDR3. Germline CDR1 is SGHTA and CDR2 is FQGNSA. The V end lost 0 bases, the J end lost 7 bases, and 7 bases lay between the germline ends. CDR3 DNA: TGTGCCAGCAGCTTAGCGCCTTACCAGCCCCAGCATTTT. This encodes CASSLAPYQPQHF.

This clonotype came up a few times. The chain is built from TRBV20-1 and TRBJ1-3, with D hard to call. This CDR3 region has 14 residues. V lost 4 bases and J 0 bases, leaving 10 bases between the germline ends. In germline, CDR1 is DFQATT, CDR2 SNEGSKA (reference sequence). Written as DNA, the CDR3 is TGCAGTGCTAAAAATTACTTCTCTGGAAACACCATATATTTT. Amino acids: CSAKNYFSGNTIYF.

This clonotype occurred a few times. CDR3 DNA sequence: TGTGCCAGCAGTAAACTAGCGGACAACACAGATACGCAGTATTTT. It codes for CASSKLADNTDTQYF. The chain carries TRBV6-1 and TRBJ2-3; 8 bases are a match to TRBD2. Germline V gene lookup returns CDR1 MNHNS and CDR2 SASEGT. Trimming took 5 bases from V and 2 from J; bases not matched to a gene: 6. The CDR3 runs 15 residues.

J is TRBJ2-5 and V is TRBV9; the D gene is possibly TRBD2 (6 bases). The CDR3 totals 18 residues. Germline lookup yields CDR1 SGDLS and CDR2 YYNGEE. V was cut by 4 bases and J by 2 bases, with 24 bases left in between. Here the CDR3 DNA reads TGTGCCAGCAGCCCAAGATCCGGTGTTAGCGGAACGCAAGAGACCCAGTACTTC. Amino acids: CASSPRSGVSGTQETQYF.

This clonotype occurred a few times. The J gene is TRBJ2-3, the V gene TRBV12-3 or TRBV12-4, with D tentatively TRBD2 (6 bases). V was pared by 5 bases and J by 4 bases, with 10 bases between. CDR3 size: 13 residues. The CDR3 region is CASSELAADTQYF. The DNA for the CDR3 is TGTGCCAGCAGTGAACTAGCCGCAGATACGCAGTATTTT.

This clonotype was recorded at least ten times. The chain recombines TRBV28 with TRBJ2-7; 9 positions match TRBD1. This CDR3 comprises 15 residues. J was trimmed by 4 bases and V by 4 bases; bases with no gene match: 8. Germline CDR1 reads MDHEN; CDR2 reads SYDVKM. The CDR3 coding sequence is TGTGCCAGCAGTTCCCCGAGGGACAGGGAATACGAGCAGTACTTC. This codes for CASSSPRDREYEQYF.

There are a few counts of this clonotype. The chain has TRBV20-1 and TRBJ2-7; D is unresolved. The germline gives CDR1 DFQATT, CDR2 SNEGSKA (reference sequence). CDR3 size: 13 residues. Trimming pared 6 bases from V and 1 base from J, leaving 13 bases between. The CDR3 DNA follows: TGCAGTGCCCGACCAGTGGGATCCTACGAGCAGTACTTC. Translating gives CSARPVGSYEQYF.

The CDR3 reads CSVGTQGVESGEQFF. The CDR3 coding sequence is TGCAGCGTGGGCACACAGGGGGTCGAGAGTGGGGAGCAGTTCTTC. The chain employs TRBV29-1 and TRBJ2-1, with 8 bases identical to TRBD1. This CDR3 region has 15 residues. V shed 6 bases, J shed 10 bases, and the junction held 17 bases outside the gene matches. Germline V gene sequence: CDR1 SQVTM, CDR2 ANQGSEA.

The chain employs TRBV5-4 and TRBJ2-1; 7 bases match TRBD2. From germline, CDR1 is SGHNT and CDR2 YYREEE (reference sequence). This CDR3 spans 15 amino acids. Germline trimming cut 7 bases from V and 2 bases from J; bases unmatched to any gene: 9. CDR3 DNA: TGTGCCAGCGGACTTAGCGGGCTCACCTACAATGAGCAGTTCTTC. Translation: CASGLSGLTYNEQFF. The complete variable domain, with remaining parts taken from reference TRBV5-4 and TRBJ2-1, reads ETGVTQSPTHLIKTRGQQVTLRCSSQSGHNTVSWYQQALGQGPQFIFQYYREEENGRGNFPPRFSGLQFPNYSSELNVNALELDDSALYLCASGLSGLTYNEQFFGPGTRLTVL.

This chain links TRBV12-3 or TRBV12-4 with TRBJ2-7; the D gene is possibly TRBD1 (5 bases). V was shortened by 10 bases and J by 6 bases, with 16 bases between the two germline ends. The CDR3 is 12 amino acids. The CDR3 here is CAIQGTGTEQYF. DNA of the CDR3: TGTGCCATCCAGGGTACTGGTACCGAGCAGTACTTC.

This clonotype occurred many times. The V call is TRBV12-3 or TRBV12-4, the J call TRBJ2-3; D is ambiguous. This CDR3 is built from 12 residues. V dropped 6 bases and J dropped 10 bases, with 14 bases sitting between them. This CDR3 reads CASSRNSASQYF. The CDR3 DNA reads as TGTGCCAGCAGCCGAAACTCGGCTTCGCAGTATTTT.

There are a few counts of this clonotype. The CDR3 spells CASNLHNQETQYF. In DNA, the CDR3 is TGTGCCAGCAACCTCCATAATCAAGAGACCCAGTACTTC. V and J are TRBV12-3 or TRBV12-4 and TRBJ2-5; unclear D gene. The CDR3 has 13 residues. V was trimmed by 7 bases and J by 2 bases, leaving 11 bases between them.

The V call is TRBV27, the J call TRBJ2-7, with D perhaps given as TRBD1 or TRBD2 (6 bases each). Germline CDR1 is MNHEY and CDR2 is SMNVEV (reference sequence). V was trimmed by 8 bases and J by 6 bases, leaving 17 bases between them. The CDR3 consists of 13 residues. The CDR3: CASGRGGFGEQYF. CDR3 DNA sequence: TGTGCCAGCGGTCGAGGGGGGTTCGGCGAGCAGTACTTC.

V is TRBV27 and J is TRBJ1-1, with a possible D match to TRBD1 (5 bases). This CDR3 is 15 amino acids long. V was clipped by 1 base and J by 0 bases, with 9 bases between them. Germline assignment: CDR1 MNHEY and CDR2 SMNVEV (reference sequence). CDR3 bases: TGTGCCAGCAGTTTATTAGCAGGGATGAACACTGAAGCTTTCTTT. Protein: CASSLLAGMNTEAFF.

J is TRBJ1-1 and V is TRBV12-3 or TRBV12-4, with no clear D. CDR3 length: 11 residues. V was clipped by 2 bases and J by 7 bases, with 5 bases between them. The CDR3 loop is CASSLRNEAFF. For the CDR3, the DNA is TGTGCCAGCAGTTTACGGAATGAAGCTTTCTTT.

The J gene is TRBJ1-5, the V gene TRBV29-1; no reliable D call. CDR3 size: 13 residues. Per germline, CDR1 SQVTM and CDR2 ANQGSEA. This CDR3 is CSAIQELNQPQHF. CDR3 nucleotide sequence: TGCAGTGCCATACAAGAGCTCAATCAGCCCCAGCATTTT.

CDR3 sequence (DNA): TGTGCCAGCAGCAAAACGGGACAGTTAGATCAGCCCCAGCATTTT. Protein sequence: CASSKTGQLDQPQHF. This chain links TRBV11-2 with TRBJ1-5, with 7 bases matching TRBD1. There are 15 residues in the CDR3. V dropped 5 bases and J dropped 5; count of bases not matched to a gene: 9. CDR1 is SGHAT and CDR2 is FQNNGV in the germline V gene.

DNA of the CDR3: TGTGCCAGCAGTGGGCAGGGGGCGACCGGGGAGCTGTTTTTT. Amino acids: CASSGQGATGELFF. This chain links TRBV2 with TRBJ2-2; TRBD1 matches at 8 bases. This CDR3 contains 14 residues. The V and J ends lost 4 bases and 5 bases, in that order; junction bases with no gene match: 3. The germline CDR1 and CDR2 sequences are SNHLY and FYNNEI.

CDR3 DNA sequence: TGTGCCAGCGGGGTATGGCGAAACACTGAAGCTTTCTTT. Translating it yields CASGVWRNTEAFF. This sequence joins TRBV12-3 or TRBV12-4 and TRBJ1-1; no definite D call. Trimming removed 8 bases from V and 2 bases from J, with 12 bases in between. The CDR3 loop spans 13 amino acids.

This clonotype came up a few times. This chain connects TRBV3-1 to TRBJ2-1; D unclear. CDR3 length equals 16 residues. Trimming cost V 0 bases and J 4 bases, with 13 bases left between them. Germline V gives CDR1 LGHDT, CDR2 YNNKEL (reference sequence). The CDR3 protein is CASSQDMVAVYNEQFF. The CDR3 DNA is TGTGCCAGCAGCCAAGATATGGTCGCCGTATACAATGAGCAGTTCTTC.

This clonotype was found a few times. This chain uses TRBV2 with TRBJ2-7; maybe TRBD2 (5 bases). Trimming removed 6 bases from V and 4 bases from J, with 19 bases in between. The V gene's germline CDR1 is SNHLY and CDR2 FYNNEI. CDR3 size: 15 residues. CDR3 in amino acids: CASSGWDSEGYEQYF. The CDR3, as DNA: TGTGCCAGCAGCGGTTGGGATTCCGAGGGATACGAGCAGTACTTC.

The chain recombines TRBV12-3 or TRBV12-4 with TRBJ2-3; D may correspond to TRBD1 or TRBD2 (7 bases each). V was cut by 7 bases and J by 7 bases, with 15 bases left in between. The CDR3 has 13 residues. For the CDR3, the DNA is TGTGCCAGCACCAGGGGGGGCAGGAATACGCAGTATTTT. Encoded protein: CASTRGGRNTQYF.

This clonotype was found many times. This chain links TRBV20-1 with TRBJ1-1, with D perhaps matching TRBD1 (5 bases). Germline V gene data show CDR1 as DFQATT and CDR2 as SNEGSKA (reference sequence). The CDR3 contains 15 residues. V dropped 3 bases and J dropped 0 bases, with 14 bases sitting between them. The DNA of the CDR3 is TGCAGTGCTAGGACAGCATTCGACATGAACACTGAAGCTTTCTTT. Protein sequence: CSARTAFDMNTEAFF.

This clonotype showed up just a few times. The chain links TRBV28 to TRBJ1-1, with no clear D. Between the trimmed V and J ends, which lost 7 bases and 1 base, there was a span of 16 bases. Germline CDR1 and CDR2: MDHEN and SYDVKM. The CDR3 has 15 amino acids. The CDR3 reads CASTHRTGGNTEAFF. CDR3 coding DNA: TGTGCCAGCACCCATCGTACGGGAGGGAACACTGAAGCTTTCTTT.

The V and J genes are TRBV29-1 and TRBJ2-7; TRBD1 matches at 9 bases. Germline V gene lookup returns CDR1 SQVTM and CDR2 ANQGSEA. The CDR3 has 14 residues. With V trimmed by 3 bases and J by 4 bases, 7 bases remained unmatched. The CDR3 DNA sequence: TGCAGCGTTGAGTCTGCGACAGGGGGTTACGAGCAGTACTTC. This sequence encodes CSVESATGGYEQYF.